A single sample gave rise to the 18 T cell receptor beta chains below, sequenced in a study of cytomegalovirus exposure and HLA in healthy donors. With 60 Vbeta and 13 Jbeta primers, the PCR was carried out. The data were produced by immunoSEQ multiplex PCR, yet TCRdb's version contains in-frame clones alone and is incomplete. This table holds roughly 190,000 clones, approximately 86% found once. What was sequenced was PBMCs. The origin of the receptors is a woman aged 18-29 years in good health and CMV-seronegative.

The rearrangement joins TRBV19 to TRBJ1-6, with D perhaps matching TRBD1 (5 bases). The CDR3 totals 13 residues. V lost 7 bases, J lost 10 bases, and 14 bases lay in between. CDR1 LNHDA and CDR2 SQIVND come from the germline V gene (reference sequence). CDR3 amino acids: CASMKGSRSPLHF. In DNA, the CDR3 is TGTGCCAGTATGAAGGGGTCGAGGTCACCCCTCCACTTT.

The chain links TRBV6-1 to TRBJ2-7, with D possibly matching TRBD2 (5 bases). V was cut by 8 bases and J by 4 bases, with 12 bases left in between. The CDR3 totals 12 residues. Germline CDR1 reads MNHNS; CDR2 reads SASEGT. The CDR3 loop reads CASEAEIYEQYF. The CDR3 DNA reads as TGTGCCAGCGAAGCGGAGATTTACGAGCAGTACTTC.

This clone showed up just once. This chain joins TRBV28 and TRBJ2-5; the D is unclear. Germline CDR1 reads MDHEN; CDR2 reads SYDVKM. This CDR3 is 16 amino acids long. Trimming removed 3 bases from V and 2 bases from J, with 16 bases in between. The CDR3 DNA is TGTGCCAGCAGTTTCCCCCCCACATACAAGCAAGAGACCCAGTACTTC. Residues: CASSFPPTYKQETQYF.

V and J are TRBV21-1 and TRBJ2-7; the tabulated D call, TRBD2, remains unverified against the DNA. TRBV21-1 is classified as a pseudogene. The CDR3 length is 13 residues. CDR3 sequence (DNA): TGTGCCAGCAGCAAACCCGGCCGGAGGGAGCAGTACTTC. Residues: CASSKPGRREQYF.

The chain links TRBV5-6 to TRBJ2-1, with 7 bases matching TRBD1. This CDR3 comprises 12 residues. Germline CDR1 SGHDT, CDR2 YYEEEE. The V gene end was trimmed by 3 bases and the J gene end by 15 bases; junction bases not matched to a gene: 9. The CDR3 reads CASSSHRGGRFF. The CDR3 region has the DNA TGTGCCAGCAGCTCCCACAGGGGCGGAAGGTTCTTC.

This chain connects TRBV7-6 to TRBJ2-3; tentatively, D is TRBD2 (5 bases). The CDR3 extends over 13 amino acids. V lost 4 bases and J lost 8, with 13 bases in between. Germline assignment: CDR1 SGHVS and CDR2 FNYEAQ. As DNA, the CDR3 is TGTGCCAGCAGCTCCTCGGGGTTAGGTACGCAGTATTTT. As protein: CASSSSGLGTQYF.

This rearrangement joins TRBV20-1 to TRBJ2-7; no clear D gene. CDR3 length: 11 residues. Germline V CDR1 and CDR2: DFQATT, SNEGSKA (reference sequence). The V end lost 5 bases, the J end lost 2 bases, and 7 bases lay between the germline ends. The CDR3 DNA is TGCAGTGCTGAGGATACCTACGAGCAGTACTTC. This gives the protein CSAEDTYEQYF.

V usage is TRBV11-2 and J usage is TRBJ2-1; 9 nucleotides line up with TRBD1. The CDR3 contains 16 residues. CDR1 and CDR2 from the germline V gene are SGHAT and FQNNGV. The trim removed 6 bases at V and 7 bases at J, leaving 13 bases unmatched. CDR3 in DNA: TGTGCCAGCAGATCCCGGGACAGGGTAAATTATAATGAGCAGTTCTTC. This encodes CASRSRDRVNYNEQFF.

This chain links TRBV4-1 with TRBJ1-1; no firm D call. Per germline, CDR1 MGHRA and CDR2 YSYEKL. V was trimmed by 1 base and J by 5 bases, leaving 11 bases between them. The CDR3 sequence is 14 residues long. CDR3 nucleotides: TGCGCCAGCAGCCAAGCTTTGAGAAATACTGAAGCTTTCTTT. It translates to CASSQALRNTEAFF.

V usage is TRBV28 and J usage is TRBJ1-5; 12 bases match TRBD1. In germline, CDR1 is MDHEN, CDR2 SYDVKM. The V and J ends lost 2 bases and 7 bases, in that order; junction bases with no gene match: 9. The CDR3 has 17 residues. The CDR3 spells CASSLTGTGGRGQPQHF. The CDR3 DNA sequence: TGTGCCAGCAGTTTAACCGGGACAGGGGGCCGGGGGCAGCCCCAGCATTTT.

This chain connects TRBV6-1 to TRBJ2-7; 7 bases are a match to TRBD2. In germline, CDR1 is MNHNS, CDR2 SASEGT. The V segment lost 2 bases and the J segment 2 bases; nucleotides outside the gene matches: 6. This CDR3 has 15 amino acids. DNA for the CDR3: TGTGCCAGCAGTGAAAACGGCGGGAGAGCCTACGAGCAGTACTTC. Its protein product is CASSENGGRAYEQYF.

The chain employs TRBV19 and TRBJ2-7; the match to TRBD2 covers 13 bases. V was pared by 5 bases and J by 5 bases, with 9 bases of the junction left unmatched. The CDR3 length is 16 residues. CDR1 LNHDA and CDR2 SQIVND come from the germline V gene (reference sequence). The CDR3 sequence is CASSVGRTSGGDEQYF. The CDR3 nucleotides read TGTGCCAGTAGTGTGGGTCGGACTAGCGGGGGAGACGAGCAGTACTTC.

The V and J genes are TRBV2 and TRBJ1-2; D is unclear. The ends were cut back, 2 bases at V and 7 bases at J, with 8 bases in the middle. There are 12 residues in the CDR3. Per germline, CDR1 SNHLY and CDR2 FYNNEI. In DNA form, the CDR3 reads TGTGCCAGCAGTGAACTAAGAGGTGGCTACACCTTC. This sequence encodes CASSELRGGYTF.

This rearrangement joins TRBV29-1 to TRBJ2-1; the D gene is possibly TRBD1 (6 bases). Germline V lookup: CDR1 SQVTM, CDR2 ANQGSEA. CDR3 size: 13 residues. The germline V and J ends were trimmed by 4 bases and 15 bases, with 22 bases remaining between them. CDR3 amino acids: CSVVMLFAGAGFF. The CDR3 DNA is TGCAGCGTTGTAATGCTCTTCGCAGGGGCTGGGTTCTTC.

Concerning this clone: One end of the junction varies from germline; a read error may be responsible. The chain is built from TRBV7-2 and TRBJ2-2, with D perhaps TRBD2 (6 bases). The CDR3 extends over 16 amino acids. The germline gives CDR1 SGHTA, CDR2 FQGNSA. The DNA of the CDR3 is TGTGCCAGCAGGTTAGCGGCCCCATCGATAACCGGGGAGCTGTTTTTT. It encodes CASRLAAPSITGELFF.

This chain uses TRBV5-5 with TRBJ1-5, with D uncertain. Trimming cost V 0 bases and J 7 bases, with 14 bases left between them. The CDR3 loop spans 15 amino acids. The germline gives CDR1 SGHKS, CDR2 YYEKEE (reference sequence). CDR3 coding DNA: TGTGCCAGCAGCTTGGAGTTTTCGGGGTTCCAGCCCCAGCATTTT. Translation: CASSLEFSGFQPQHF.

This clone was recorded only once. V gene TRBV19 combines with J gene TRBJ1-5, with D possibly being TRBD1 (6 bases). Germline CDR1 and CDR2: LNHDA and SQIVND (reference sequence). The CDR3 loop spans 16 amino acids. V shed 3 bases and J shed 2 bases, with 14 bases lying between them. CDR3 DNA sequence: TGTGCCAGTAGTATTCCGCCTCAGGGGCGCAATCAGCCCCAGCATTTT. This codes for CASSIPPQGRNQPQHF.

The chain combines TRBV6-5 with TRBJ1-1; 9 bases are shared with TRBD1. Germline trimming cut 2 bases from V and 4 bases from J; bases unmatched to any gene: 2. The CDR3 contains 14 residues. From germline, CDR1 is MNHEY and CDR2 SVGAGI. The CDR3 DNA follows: TGTGCCAGCAGTTACACGGGACAGGGCACTGAAGCTTTCTTT. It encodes CASSYTGQGTEAFF.